Below, 21 T cell receptor beta chains from the same sample are listed, as sequenced in a study of shared clonotypes between healthy human individuals. In the naive CD8 group, cells lacked CD45RO and were positively selected for CCR7, so terminally differentiated effector memory CD45RA+ cells were left out. Clones were sequenced by immunoSEQ multiplex PCR, and TCRdb holds only the in-frame ones, with some missing. The sample yields some 600,000 clones, 90% to 97% seen once. Input material: naive CD8+ T cells sorted from blood. The receptors shown here come from a woman aged 30 to 39 in good health.

This sequence joins TRBV4-1 and TRBJ2-2; TRBD2 agrees at 12 bases. The V segment lost 0 bases and the J segment 1 base; nucleotides outside the gene matches: 9. The CDR3 spans 20 residues. In germline, CDR1 is MGHRA, CDR2 YSYEKL. The CDR3 DNA follows: TGCGCCAGCAGCCAAGACGGACTAGCGGGGATAACCTTGAACACCGGGGAGCTGTTTTTT. Translation gives CASSQDGLAGITLNTGELFF.

This chain connects TRBV4-1 to TRBJ2-7; no clear D. The CDR3 length is 12 residues. Germline V CDR1 and CDR2: MGHRA, YSYEKL. V was clipped by 4 bases and J by 3 bases, with 7 bases between them. The DNA of the CDR3 is TGCGCCAGCAGCCCCGACCACTACGAGCAGTACTTC. Its protein is CASSPDHYEQYF.

This sequence joins TRBV28 and TRBJ2-5, with D uncertain. Germline CDR1 and CDR2: MDHEN and SYDVKM. The CDR3 is 14 amino acids. V lost 3 bases and J 4 bases, leaving 12 bases between the germline ends. The CDR3 nucleotides read TGTGCCAGCAGTTTCAGTCTTCGAGGAGAGACCCAGTACTTC. It specifies CASSFSLRGETQYF.

For the CDR3, the DNA is TGTGCCACCGCAGGCCACCTCTCCTACGAGCAGTACTTC. Translation: CATAGHLSYEQYF. The rearrangement uses TRBV28 and TRBJ2-7; D is unclear. CDR3 size: 13 residues. CDR1 MDHEN and CDR2 SYDVKM come from the germline V gene. V was clipped by 10 bases and J by 0 bases, with 13 bases between them.

The chain carries TRBV2 and TRBJ2-1, with 12 bases identical to TRBD2. The CDR3 contains 15 residues. The trim removed 5 bases at V and 3 bases at J, leaving 2 bases unmatched. Germline loops: CDR1 SNHLY, CDR2 FYNNEI. CDR3 amino acids: CASSPTSGSYNEQFF. Here the CDR3 DNA reads TGTGCCAGCAGTCCGACTAGCGGGAGCTACAATGAGCAGTTCTTC.

The rearrangement uses TRBV7-9 and TRBJ1-2; D is unresolved. CDR3 length: 17 amino acids. Trimming took off 3 bases at V and 3 bases at J, with 20 bases between the two ends. Germline values: CDR1 SEHNR, CDR2 FQNEAQ (reference sequence). The CDR3 loop is CASSFNLDPRYDYGYTF. CDR3 DNA: TGTGCCAGCAGCTTTAACCTCGATCCCAGATATGACTATGGCTACACCTTC.

The J gene is TRBJ2-2, the V gene TRBV7-9; TRBD2 might be the D (6 bases). With 1 base removed from V and 6 bases from J, the gap between germline ends came to 18 bases. The V gene's germline CDR1 is SEHNR and CDR2 FQNEAQ (reference sequence). The CDR3 extends over 17 amino acids. Here the CDR3 DNA reads TGTGCCAGCAGCTTAGGGGTCCTTCAGGAGGGGTCCGGGGAGCTGTTTTTT. It is translated as CASSLGVLQEGSGELFF.

V gene TRBV27 combines with J gene TRBJ2-2, with 7 bases that match TRBD1. The CDR3 covers 15 residues. Trimming cost V 2 bases and J 3 bases; bases outside gene matches: 3. CDR1 and CDR2 from the germline V gene are MNHEY and SMNVEV (reference sequence). CDR3 residues: CASSLTGAYTGELFF. CDR3 nucleotides: TGTGCCAGCAGTTTAACAGGGGCCTACACCGGGGAGCTGTTTTTT.

This rearrangement joins TRBV27 to TRBJ2-7; 7 bases agree with TRBD1. Unmatched junction bases numbered 8, after V lost 6 bases and J lost 3 bases. Germline assignment: CDR1 MNHEY and CDR2 SMNVEV (reference sequence). The CDR3 extends over 14 amino acids. This chain's CDR3 is CASSLTGAIYEQYF. CDR3 bases: TGTGCCAGCAGCCTTACAGGGGCGATCTACGAGCAGTACTTC.

The V call is TRBV6-6, the J call TRBJ1-2; D remains ambiguous. Deletions cut 2 bases from V and 6 bases from J, with 7 bases between. Per germline, CDR1 MNHNY and CDR2 SVGAGI (reference sequence). The CDR3 consists of 12 residues. The CDR3 protein is CASSYDGDGYTF. The CDR3 nucleotides read TGTGCCAGCAGTTACGATGGAGATGGCTACACCTTC.

The chain combines TRBV19 with TRBJ2-1; D unclear. CDR3 length equals 15 residues. V dropped 7 bases and J dropped 2 bases, with 15 bases sitting between them. Germline assignment: CDR1 LNHDA and CDR2 SQIVND (reference sequence). The CDR3 loop reads CASTANLPPYNEQFF. CDR3 nucleotides: TGTGCCAGTACAGCCAACCTCCCACCCTACAATGAGCAGTTCTTC. Full variable domain (remainder filled in from reference TRBV19 and TRBJ2-1): DGGITQSPKYLFRKEGQNVTLSCEQNLNHDAMYWYRQDPGQGLRLIYYSQIVNDFQKGDIAEGYSVSREKKESFPLTVTSAQKNPTAFYLCASTANLPPYNEQFFGPGTRLTVL.

This chain joins TRBV11-2 and TRBJ2-5; tentatively, D is TRBD1 (6 bases). The V end lost 4 bases, the J end lost 5 bases, and 26 bases lay between the germline ends. The CDR3 length is 18 residues. Germline CDR1 is SGHAT and CDR2 is FQNNGV. The CDR3 DNA reads TGTGCCAGCAGCTCTGCCGAGGACAGAACTCCTTCGTGGGAGACCCAGTACTTC. This codes for CASSSAEDRTPSWETQYF.

Here the CDR3 reads CAWSPYGRLAGAHTPSYNEQFF. CDR3 nucleotide sequence: TGTGCCTGGAGTCCATATGGGCGACTAGCGGGAGCTCATACACCCTCCTACAATGAGCAGTTCTTC. The genes are TRBV30 and TRBJ2-1, with 12 bases matching TRBD2. The CDR3 totals 22 residues. The germline V gene has CDR1 GTSNPN and CDR2 SVGIG (reference sequence). J was trimmed by 0 bases and V by 2 bases; bases with no gene match: 20.

This clone was counted only a few times. This chain joins TRBV4-2 and TRBJ1-1; D is undetermined. CDR1 is LGHNA and CDR2 is YNFKEQ in the germline V gene. The CDR3 has 13 residues. Trimming pared 2 bases from V and 0 bases from J, leaving 4 bases between. The CDR3 coding sequence is TGTGCCAGCAGCCAATTCTTGAACACTGAAGCTTTCTTT. It encodes CASSQFLNTEAFF.

The chain joins TRBV5-6 to TRBJ2-7; D perhaps matches TRBD2 (5 bases). Trimming shortened V by 2 bases and J by 1 base, and 10 bases separated the two germline ends. CDR1 is SGHDT and CDR2 is YYEEEE in the germline V gene. CDR3 length equals 14 residues. CDR3 nucleotides: TGTGCCAGCAGCTTTTTCGGGGATTCCTACGAGCAGTACTTC. Amino acid sequence: CASSFFGDSYEQYF.

V gene TRBV7-6 combines with J gene TRBJ2-3; TRBD1 might be the D (5 bases). The germline gives CDR1 SGHVS, CDR2 FNYEAQ. The ends were cut back, 2 bases at V and 3 bases at J, with 9 bases in the middle. The CDR3 sequence is 14 residues long. CDR3 protein: CASSLLGATDTQYF. The CDR3 bases are TGTGCCAGCAGCTTATTAGGGGCGACAGATACGCAGTATTTT.

The V gene is TRBV7-6, the J gene TRBJ2-7; perhaps TRBD1 as D (5 bases). The CDR3 extends over 14 amino acids. Germline-derived CDR1 and CDR2 are SGHVS and FNYEAQ. The V and J ends lost 5 bases and 3 bases respectively, with 14 bases between them. The CDR3 DNA follows: TGTGCCAGCAGCGACAGAAAGGACGTCTACGAGCAGTACTTC. Its translation: CASSDRKDVYEQYF.

The J gene is TRBJ2-7, the V gene TRBV14; perhaps TRBD2 as D (5 bases). This CDR3 contains 15 residues. Germline V gives CDR1 SGHDN, CDR2 FVKESK. Between the trimmed V and J ends, which lost 1 base and 3 bases, there was a span of 13 bases. The chain's CDR3 is CASSQVGLALYEQYF. Here the CDR3 DNA reads TGTGCCAGCAGCCAAGTTGGACTCGCGCTCTACGAGCAGTACTTC.

The chain joins TRBV19 to TRBJ2-2; 7 nucleotides align to TRBD2. There are 14 residues in the CDR3. CDR1 is LNHDA and CDR2 is SQIVND in the germline V gene (reference sequence). J gave up 7 bases and V 5 bases, and 7 bases lay outside the gene matches. CDR3 in DNA: TGTGCCAGTAGTTACAGCGGGACGGTCGGGGAGCTGTTTTTT. It specifies CASSYSGTVGELFF.

CDR3 residues: CASSFGLLGYEQYF. CDR3 DNA sequence: TGTGCCAGTAGTTTCGGACTTCTAGGGTACGAGCAGTACTTC. V and J are TRBV19 and TRBJ2-7; weak D call: TRBD2 (5 bases). Germline loops: CDR1 LNHDA, CDR2 SQIVND (reference sequence). V lost 5 bases and J lost 4, with 15 bases in between. The CDR3 length is 14 residues.

About this clone: The same CDR3 is also encoded by other DNA sequences in this sample. The chain recombines TRBV27 with TRBJ1-2, with D unclear. Looked up from germline, CDR1 is MNHEY and CDR2 is SMNVEV (reference sequence). Trimming removed 5 bases at V and 2 bases at J, with 9 bases between. The CDR3 is made up of 13 amino acids. The CDR3: CASSPAGNYGYTF. DNA for the CDR3: TGTGCCAGCAGTCCCGCGGGCAACTATGGCTACACCTTC.